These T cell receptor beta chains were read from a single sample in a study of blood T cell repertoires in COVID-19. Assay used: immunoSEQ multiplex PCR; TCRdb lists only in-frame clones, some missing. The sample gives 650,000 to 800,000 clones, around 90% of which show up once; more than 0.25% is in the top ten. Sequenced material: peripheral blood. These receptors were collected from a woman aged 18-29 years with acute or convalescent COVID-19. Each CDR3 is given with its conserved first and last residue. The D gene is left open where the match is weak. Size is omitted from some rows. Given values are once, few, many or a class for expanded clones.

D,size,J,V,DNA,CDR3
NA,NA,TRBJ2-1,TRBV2,TGTGCCAGCAGTGACCCGCACGGACTAACTAAAAATGAGCAGTTCTTC,CASSDPHGLTKNEQFF
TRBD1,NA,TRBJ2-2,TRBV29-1,TGCAGCGTTTCGACAGGGGGTAACGGGGAGCTGTTTTTT,CSVSTGGNGELFF
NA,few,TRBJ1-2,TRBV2,TGTGCCAGCACGCAGGTCTCTAACTATGGCTACACCTTC,CASTQVSNYGYTF
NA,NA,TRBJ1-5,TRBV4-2,TGTGCCAGCAGCCGCAGCGGTGGCAATCAGCCCCAGCATTTT,CASSRSGGNQPQHF
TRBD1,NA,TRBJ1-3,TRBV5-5,TGTGCCAGTAATTTGGAGGGACAGATCTCTGGAAACACCATATATTTT,CASNLEGQISGNTIYF
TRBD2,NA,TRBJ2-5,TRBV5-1,TGCGCCAGCAGCCCCATTAGCGGGGGGGCTGAAGAGACCCAGTACTTC,CASSPISGGAEETQYF
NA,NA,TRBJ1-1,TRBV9,TGTGCCAGCAGCGAGCTATTGAACACTGAAGCTTTCTTT,CASSELLNTEAFF
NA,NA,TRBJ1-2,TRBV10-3,TGTGCCATCAGCGGGGGGTGGGACACCGATGGCTACACCTTC,CAISGGWDTDGYTF
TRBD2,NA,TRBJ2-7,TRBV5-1,TGCGCCAGCAGCTTGGCGACTAGCGGAACCTACGAGCAGTACTTC,CASSLATSGTYEQYF
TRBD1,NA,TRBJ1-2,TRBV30,TGTGCCTGGAGTCGCCCAGGGGGCCTTAACTATGGCTACACCTTC,CAWSRPGGLNYGYTF
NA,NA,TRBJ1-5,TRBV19,TGTGCCAGTAGTATTTCCGGGGGGCGGCCGAGCAATCAGCCCCAGCATTTT,CASSISGGRPSNQPQHF
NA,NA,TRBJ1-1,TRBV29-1,TGCAGCGCTTGGAGGGGAGCTGAAGCTTTCTTT,CSAWRGAEAFF
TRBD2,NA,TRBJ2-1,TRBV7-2,TGTGCCAGCAGCTTATTTGCGCGGACTAGCGGGGGCTACAATGAGCAGTTCTTC,CASSLFARTSGGYNEQFF
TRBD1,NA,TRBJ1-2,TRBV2,TGTGCCAGCAGTGGGAACAGGGGGATCGATGGCTACACCTTC,CASSGNRGIDGYTF
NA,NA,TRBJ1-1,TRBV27,TGTGCCAGCAAATCGGTACAGGGGAACACTGAAGCTTTCTTT,CASKSVQGNTEAFF
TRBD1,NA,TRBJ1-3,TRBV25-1,TGTGCCAGCAGTGTGGGACAGGTAGTCTCTGGAAACACCATATATTTT,CASSVGQVVSGNTIYF
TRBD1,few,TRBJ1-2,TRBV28,TGTGCCAGCAGACCCCCCACAGGGGGTTTCTATGGCTACACCTTC,CASRPPTGGFYGYTF